Listed below are T cell receptor beta chains from one sample, sequenced in a study of cytomegalovirus exposure and HLA in healthy donors. The method was immunoSEQ multiplex PCR; TCRdb's version includes in-frame clones alone and lacks a portion of them. This repertoire shows under 150,000 clones, around 81% found once; its top ten account for roughly 1.9%. The sequenced sample was PBMCs. The receptors shown here come from a woman aged 45-60 years in good health and CMV-seronegative. The CDR3 runs from the conserved cysteine through the conserved F or W.

cdr3_aa j_call v_call
CASSLSGLAGVSTDTQYF TRBJ2-3 TRBV9
CASSVRTGLMNTEAFF TRBJ1-1 TRBV14
CSGQAANTEAFF TRBJ1-1 TRBV7-9
CASSLALELAGGYEQYF TRBJ2-7 TRBV5-1
CASSQASGHTDTQYF TRBJ2-3 TRBV4-2
CASSGTSGSRTDTQYF TRBJ2-3 TRBV25-1
CAISESRLASTEAFF TRBJ1-1 TRBV10-3
CASSRGCEAFF TRBJ1-1 TRBV6-5
CAWNTRGETEAFF TRBJ1-1 TRBV30
CSVEEARTGPREAFF TRBJ1-1 TRBV29-1
CASNLDREGQPQHF TRBJ1-5 TRBV28
CSVDGLAGGGDTQYF TRBJ2-3 TRBV29-1
CASNREDRVRTEAFF TRBJ1-1 TRBV9
CASSFSRLEVSGELFF TRBJ2-2 TRBV28
CASSLGRGRSNQPQHF TRBJ1-5 TRBV28
CASSPFPGQRASTEAFF TRBJ1-1 TRBV18
CASSLVLRHGSYEQYF TRBJ2-7 TRBV11-2
CASSVAGTGKYEQYF TRBJ2-7 TRBV9
CSVVSGFLSTDTQYF TRBJ2-3 TRBV29-1
CASSQDRTPAAFF TRBJ1-1 TRBV14
CASSGVRSGGNYGYTF TRBJ1-2 TRBV6-1
CASSYAGTGASGYTF TRBJ1-2 TRBV7-2
CASSFRGADSGANVLTF TRBJ2-6 TRBV27
CASSNSGTSGDTQYF TRBJ2-3 TRBV2
CASSLGTGNIEQFF TRBJ2-1 TRBV7-3
CASSTRDRGRAEAFF TRBJ1-1 TRBV5-4
CASSLIGQGDEKLFF TRBJ1-4 TRBV25-1
CASSVVQDTEAFF TRBJ1-1 TRBV9
CASRATSGTYNEQFF TRBJ2-1 TRBV6-4
CASSPSRNEQFF TRBJ2-1 TRBV6-5
CASSVRGQGISNTEAFF TRBJ1-1 TRBV9
CASSYIRSRGTEAFF TRBJ1-1 TRBV6-5
CASSLMGSNQPQNF TRBJ1-5 TRBV28
CASSQDGGVVTGELFF TRBJ2-2 TRBV4-3
CASSQVVGVGNTIYF TRBJ1-3 TRBV4-3
CASSIQPGDYGYTF TRBJ1-2 TRBV19
CSAGEGRQYF TRBJ2-7 TRBV20-1